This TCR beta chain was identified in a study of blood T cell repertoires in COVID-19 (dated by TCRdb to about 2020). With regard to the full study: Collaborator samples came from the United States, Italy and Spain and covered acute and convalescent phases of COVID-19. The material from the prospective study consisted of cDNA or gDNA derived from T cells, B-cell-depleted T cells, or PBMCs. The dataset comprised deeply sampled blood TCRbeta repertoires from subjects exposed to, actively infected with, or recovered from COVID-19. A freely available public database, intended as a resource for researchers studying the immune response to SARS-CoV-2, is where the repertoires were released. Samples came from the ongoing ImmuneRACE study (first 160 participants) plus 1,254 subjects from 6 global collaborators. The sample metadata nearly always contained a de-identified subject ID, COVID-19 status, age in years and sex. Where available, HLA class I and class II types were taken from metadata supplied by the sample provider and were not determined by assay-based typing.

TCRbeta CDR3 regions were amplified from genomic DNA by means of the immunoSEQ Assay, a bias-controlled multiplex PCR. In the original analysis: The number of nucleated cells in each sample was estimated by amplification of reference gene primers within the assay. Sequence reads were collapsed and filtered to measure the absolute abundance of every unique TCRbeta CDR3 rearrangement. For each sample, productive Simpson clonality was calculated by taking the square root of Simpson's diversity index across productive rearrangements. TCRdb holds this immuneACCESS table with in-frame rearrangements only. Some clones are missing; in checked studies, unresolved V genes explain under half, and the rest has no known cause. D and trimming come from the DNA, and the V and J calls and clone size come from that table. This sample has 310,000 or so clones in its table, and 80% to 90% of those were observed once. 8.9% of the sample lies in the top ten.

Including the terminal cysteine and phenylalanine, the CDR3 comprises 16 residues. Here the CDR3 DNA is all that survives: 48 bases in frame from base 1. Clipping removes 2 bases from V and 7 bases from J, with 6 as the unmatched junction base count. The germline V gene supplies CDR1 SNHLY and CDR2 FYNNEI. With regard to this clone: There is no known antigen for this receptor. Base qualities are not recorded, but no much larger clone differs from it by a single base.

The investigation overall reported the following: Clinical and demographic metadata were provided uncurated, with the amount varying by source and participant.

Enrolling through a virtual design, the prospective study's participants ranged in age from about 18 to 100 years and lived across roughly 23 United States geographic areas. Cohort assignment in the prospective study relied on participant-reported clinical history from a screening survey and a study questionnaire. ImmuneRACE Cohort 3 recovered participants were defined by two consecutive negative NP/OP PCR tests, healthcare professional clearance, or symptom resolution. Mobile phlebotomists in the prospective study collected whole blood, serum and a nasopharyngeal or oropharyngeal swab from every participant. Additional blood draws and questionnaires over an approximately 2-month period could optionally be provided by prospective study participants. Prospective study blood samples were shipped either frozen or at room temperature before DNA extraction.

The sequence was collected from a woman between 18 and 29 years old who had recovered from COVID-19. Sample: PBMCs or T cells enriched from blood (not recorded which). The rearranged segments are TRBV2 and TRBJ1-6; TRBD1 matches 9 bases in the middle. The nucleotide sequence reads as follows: TGTGCCAGCAGTGAACGGCCGACAGGGGGGAATTCACCCCTCCACTTT. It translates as CASSERPTGGNSPLHF.